This entry lists 25 T cell receptor beta chains sequenced from one sample in a study of identical twins. TCRdb re-derived calls from the 5' RACE reads in MiXCR, one entry per CDR3 protein. The sample consists of about 720,000 distinct CDR3 sequences, over 15% of them appearing once. The sample was also reused in another study, on T cells expressing NK-cell markers.

The specimen was PBMCs. The receptors were gathered from a woman between 18 and 29 years old in good health.

This clonotype was counted only a few times. The V gene is TRBV5-4, the J gene TRBJ2-1, with 10 bases lining up with TRBD2. Germline CDR1 and CDR2: SGHNT and YYREEE (reference sequence). V shed 5 bases and J 1 base; nucleotides not matched to a gene: 12. The CDR3 consists of 18 residues. The CDR3 reads CASSPNSGGARSYNEQFF. For the CDR3, the DNA is TGTGCCAGCAGTCCGAACAGCGGGGGGGCAAGGTCCTACAATGAGCAGTTCTTC. The whole variable domain, filled in from reference TRBV5-4 and TRBJ2-1, reads ETGVTQSPTHLIKTRGQQVTLRCSSQSGHNTVSWYQQALGQGPQFIFQYYREEENGRGNFPPRFSGLQFPNYSSELNVNALELDDSALYLCASSPNSGGARSYNEQFFGPGTRLTVL.

This clonotype occurred many times. The V and J genes are TRBV5-1 and TRBJ2-7; D remains unclear. CDR1 is SGHRS and CDR2 is YFSETQ in the germline V gene. V was trimmed by 0 bases and J by 6 bases, leaving 10 bases between them. The CDR3 spans 13 residues. As DNA, the CDR3 is TGCGCCAGCAGCTTGGTGGGGTCCGCCGAGCAGTACTTC. Translated, it gives CASSLVGSAEQYF.

This clonotype was counted a few times. This chain joins TRBV5-6 and TRBJ2-2; TRBD1 agrees at 11 bases. Germline V gives CDR1 SGHDT, CDR2 YYEEEE. This CDR3 spans 16 amino acids. After removal of 4 bases from V and 7 bases from J, the junction contained 9 bases not matched to a gene. CDR3 loop: CASSDSRTGGFGELFF. The DNA for the CDR3 is TGTGCCAGCAGCGATTCCCGGACAGGGGGCTTCGGGGAGCTGTTTTTT.

J is TRBJ2-1 and V is TRBV12-3 or TRBV12-4, with 7 bases that match TRBD1. J lost 8 bases, V lost 3 bases, and 10 bases had no gene match. The CDR3 contains 15 residues. The CDR3 DNA sequence: TGTGCCAGCAGTTTCCTTACAGGGGTTGGCGATGAGCAGTTCTTC. The encoded protein is CASSFLTGVGDEQFF.

The rearrangement joins TRBV6-2 or TRBV6-3 to TRBJ2-3; no firm D call. The V end was cut by 4 bases, the J end by 6 bases, with 11 bases between. The CDR3 covers 13 residues. Looked up from germline, CDR1 is MNHEY and CDR2 is SVGEGT. CDR3 amino acids: CASSWTDVDTQYF. The CDR3 DNA follows: TGTGCCAGCAGTTGGACGGATGTGGATACGCAGTATTTT.

This clonotype was detected once. The J gene is TRBJ2-6, the V gene TRBV7-2, with no clear D. The ends were cut back, 2 bases at V and 0 bases at J, with 11 bases in the middle. Looked up from germline, CDR1 is SGHTA and CDR2 is FQGNSA. CDR3 length equals 17 residues. In nucleotides, the CDR3 is TGTGCCAGCAGCTTAAGTGTACGGATCTCTGGGGCCAACGTCCTGACTTTC. Translation: CASSLSVRISGANVLTF.

This sequence joins TRBV11-2 and TRBJ2-7; maybe TRBD1 (5 bases). The germline CDR1 and CDR2 sequences are SGHAT and FQNNGV. V gave up 0 bases and J gave up 7 bases, with 13 bases separating them. The CDR3 has 14 amino acids. The CDR3 is CASSLDLGVEEQYF. The CDR3 DNA reads TGTGCCAGCAGCTTAGATTTAGGGGTAGAGGAGCAGTACTTC.

A few counts support this clonotype. The V call is TRBV25-1, the J call TRBJ2-2, with D hard to call. The V gene lost 7 bases and the J gene lost 7 bases, with 7 bases spanning the gap. The length of the CDR3 is 11 residues. Germline V lookup: CDR1 MGHDK, CDR2 SYGVNS. The CDR3 loop reads CASTGHGELFF. As DNA, the CDR3 is TGTGCCAGCACAGGTCACGGGGAGCTGTTTTTT.

This clonotype was counted between two and nine times. The chain couples TRBV5-1 to TRBJ2-1; 7 bases match TRBD1. With 2 bases clipped from V and 5 bases from J, the junction kept 4 bases outside the gene matches. The CDR3 length is 14 residues. Looked up from germline, CDR1 is SGHRS and CDR2 is YFSETQ. The CDR3 sequence: CASSFPGQHNEQFF. The CDR3 DNA sequence: TGCGCCAGCAGCTTCCCGGGACAGCACAATGAGCAGTTCTTC. Together with reference TRBV5-1 and TRBJ2-1, the CDR3 gives the full variable domain: KAGVTQTPRYLIKTRGQQVTLSCSPISGHRSVSWYQQTPGQGLQFLFEYFSETQRNKGNFPGRFSGRQFSNSRSEMNVSTLELGDSALYLCASSFPGQHNEQFFGPGTRLTVL.

This sequence joins TRBV25-1 and TRBJ1-1; maybe TRBD1 (5 bases). Looked up from germline, CDR1 is MGHDK and CDR2 is SYGVNS. This CDR3 comprises 12 residues. V was clipped by 2 bases and J by 6 bases, with 7 bases between them. CDR3 amino acids: CASSEGGPEAFF. CDR3 DNA: TGTGCCAGCAGTGAAGGGGGTCCTGAAGCTTTCTTT. Full variable domain (rest looked up from reference TRBV25-1 and TRBJ1-1): EADIYQTPRYLVIGTGKKITLECSQTMGHDKMYWYQQDPGMELHLIHYSYGVNSTEKGDLSSESTVSRIRTEHFPLTLESARPSHTSQYLCASSEGGPEAFFGQGTRLTVV.

V and J are TRBV4-3 and TRBJ2-1, with 10 bases matching TRBD1. V dropped 0 bases and J dropped 6; count of bases not matched to a gene: 8. Germline values: CDR1 LGHNA, CDR2 YSLEER. The CDR3 spans 17 residues. CDR3 sequence: CASSQDSGTGAGNEQFF. The DNA for the CDR3 is TGCGCCAGCAGCCAAGATTCGGGGACAGGGGCCGGCAATGAGCAGTTCTTC.

This clonotype was counted between two and nine times. This chain links TRBV4-3 with TRBJ1-5; D remains ambiguous. The CDR3 loop spans 14 amino acids. The germline gives CDR1 LGHNA, CDR2 YSLEER. The V end was cut by 1 base, the J end by 5 bases, with 9 bases between. This CDR3 reads CASSQGLIDQPQHF. The CDR3 nucleotides are TGCGCCAGCAGCCAAGGACTGATAGATCAGCCCCAGCATTTT.

In its sample, this clonotype was seen a few times. The rearrangement links TRBV29-1 to TRBJ2-5, with 10 bases identical to TRBD1. J was trimmed by 5 bases and V by 1 base; bases with no gene match: 4. This CDR3 is 14 amino acids long. Germline V CDR1 and CDR2: SQVTM, ANQGSEA. The CDR3 is CSVEGDRGLETQYF. CDR3 sequence (DNA): TGCAGCGTTGAAGGTGACAGGGGGCTTGAGACCCAGTACTTC.

This clonotype showed up just a few times. The chain uses TRBV10-2 and TRBJ1-2; D gene unclear. Germline CDR1 is WSHSY and CDR2 is SAAADI. The length of the CDR3 is 14 residues. V was trimmed by 1 base and J by 6 bases, leaving 12 bases between them. CDR3 region: CASSELETIDGYTF. In DNA form, the CDR3 reads TGCGCCAGCAGTGAGTTGGAGACGATTGATGGCTACACCTTC.

This clonotype came up once. The rearrangement links TRBV3-1 to TRBJ2-7; 7 bases line up with TRBD2. Germline-derived CDR1 and CDR2 are LGHDT and YNNKEL (reference sequence). Unmatched junction bases numbered 10, after V lost 4 bases and J lost 7 bases. The CDR3 has 14 amino acids. The CDR3 DNA reads TGTGCCAGCAGCCTCTTAGGGGAGGGTGGGGAGCAGTACTTC. Amino acids: CASSLLGEGGEQYF.

This sequence joins TRBV6-5 and TRBJ2-1; a weak D match, TRBD2 (5 bases). In germline, CDR1 is MNHEY, CDR2 SVGAGI. V dropped 2 bases and J dropped 7 bases, with 12 bases sitting between them. This CDR3 has 14 amino acids. CDR3 nucleotides: TGTGCCAGCAGTTACGGGAGCCGGGGAAATGAGCAGTTCTTC. This gives the protein CASSYGSRGNEQFF.

This clonotype appeared a few times. The chain recombines TRBV20-1 with TRBJ2-3; 11 bases match TRBD2. V was pared by 1 base and J by 7 bases, with 4 bases of the junction left unmatched. The CDR3 runs 14 residues. The germline gives CDR1 DFQATT, CDR2 SNEGSKA (reference sequence). The DNA of the CDR3 is TGCAGTGCTAGAGCCGGACTAGCGGGCTATACGCAGTATTTT. The encoded protein is CSARAGLAGYTQYF.

This clonotype was seen a few times. This rearrangement joins TRBV7-2 to TRBJ2-3; D gene uncertain. The CDR3 totals 15 residues. V lost 5 bases, J lost 5 bases, and 17 bases lay in between. Germline V gives CDR1 SGHTA, CDR2 FQGNSA. As DNA, the CDR3 is TGTGCCAGCAGCCGGCGAGGTAGGGCTAGAGATACGCAGTATTTT. This encodes CASSRRGRARDTQYF.

The chain employs TRBV20-1 and TRBJ1-2; D is undetermined. The V end was cut by 3 bases, the J end by 2 bases, with 7 bases between. CDR3 length equals 12 residues. Looked up from germline, CDR1 is DFQATT and CDR2 is SNEGSKA (reference sequence). In DNA form, the CDR3 reads TGCAGTGCTAGTAGTAGGAACTATGGCTACACCTTC. Amino acids: CSASSRNYGYTF.

The rearrangement links TRBV9 to TRBJ2-3, with 8 bases aligning to TRBD1. The J segment lost 0 bases and the V segment lost 3 bases, leaving 9 bases of the junction unmatched. Looked up from germline, CDR1 is SGDLS and CDR2 is YYNGEE. The CDR3 runs 17 residues. CDR3: CASSEGTGTGSTDTQYF. DNA for the CDR3: TGTGCCAGCAGCGAGGGCACCGGGACAGGAAGCACAGATACGCAGTATTTT.

J is TRBJ2-1 and V is TRBV5-6; D call uncertain. Germline values: CDR1 SGHDT, CDR2 YYEEEE. V lost 3 bases and J 3 bases, leaving 13 bases between the germline ends. This CDR3 is built from 15 residues. The CDR3 loop is CASSWPLSGYNEQFF. The CDR3 DNA follows: TGTGCCAGCAGCTGGCCCCTCTCTGGCTACAATGAGCAGTTCTTC.

The chain is built from TRBV20-1 and TRBJ2-7, with 12 bases that match TRBD2. The CDR3 loop spans 13 amino acids. The germline V gene has CDR1 DFQATT and CDR2 SNEGSKA (reference sequence). The V segment lost 5 bases and the J segment 5 bases; nucleotides outside the gene matches: 4. The CDR3 region has the DNA TGCAGTGCTCGGACTAGCGGGGCCCACGAGCAGTACTTC. Translating gives CSARTSGAHEQYF.

The rearrangement links TRBV7-9 to TRBJ2-2; D perhaps matches TRBD2 (6 bases). The germline CDR1 and CDR2 sequences are SEHNR and FQNEAQ (reference sequence). This CDR3 contains 13 residues. V lost 3 bases and J 7 bases, leaving 9 bases between the germline ends. Written as DNA, the CDR3 is TGTGCCAGCAGCTTTAGCGGCCTCGGGGAGCTGTTTTTT. Amino acid sequence: CASSFSGLGELFF.

This clonotype was detected a few times. The rearrangement joins TRBV15 to TRBJ1-1; D possibly corresponds to TRBD1 (6 bases). The CDR3 covers 14 residues. V shed 3 bases and J shed 3 bases, with 11 bases lying between them. Germline-derived CDR1 and CDR2 are LNHNV and YYDKDF (reference sequence). The CDR3 nucleotides are TGTGCCACCAGCAGGATACAGGGAGACACTGAAGCTTTCTTT. It encodes CATSRIQGDTEAFF.

This clonotype was counted only a few times. This chain joins TRBV6-2 or TRBV6-3 and TRBJ1-5; D may be TRBD1 (5 bases). The CDR3 has 12 residues. V dropped 8 bases and J dropped 2 bases, with 7 bases sitting between them. Germline-derived CDR1 and CDR2 are MNHEY and SVGEGT. The DNA of the CDR3 is TGTGCCAGCGAGGGGCGCAATCAGCCCCAGCATTTT. As protein: CASEGRNQPQHF.